This record concerns one TCR beta chain sequence. Its antigen remains unknown. Given a much more abundant clone one base away, this may be a read error. This sample stems from a study of blood T cells in healthy people across ages. Whole-study context: Template switching captured about one barcoded beta molecule per two T cells. General observations from the study: Long-lived and aged donors differed, with more naive CD4+ cells and higher diversity in the long-lived. Diversity of TCR beta per million T cells declined in a roughly linear way with age. The unsorted PBMCs prevented any conclusive comparison of naive versus antigen-experienced cells.

With a J-beta primer mix and a sample-barcoded 5' primer, a second PCR ran about 7 to 12 cycles. TCRdb independently ran MiXCR on the 5' RACE reads; one entry per CDR3 protein. The sample lists some 1.5 million distinct CDR3 sequences; approximately 30% were seen once. Germline V lookup: CDR1 LGHDT, CDR2 YNNKEL (reference sequence). The CDR3 totals 13 residues. The source of this sequence is a woman in her 30s in good health. The sequencing sample was made of blood. V usage is TRBV3-1 and J usage is TRBJ2-7; unclear D gene. CDR3 sequence reads: CASSLRPVYERYF. DNA for the CDR3: TGTGCCAGCAGCCTCCGACCGGTATACGAGCGGTACTTC.